The 28 T cell receptor beta chains reported below all come from one sample, sequenced in a study of T cells after yellow fever vaccination. One entry per CDR3 protein, called by TCRdb with MiXCR from the 5' RACE reads. This sample has about 330,000 distinct CDR3 sequences, with approximately 8% found just once. The sample in question was PBMCs, obtained 35 to 50 days after the first yellow fever vaccination. All receptors come from a man between 18 and 35 years old who received the YFV17D yellow fever vaccine.

The chain joins TRBV19 to TRBJ2-1; 8 nucleotides match TRBD1. Trimming took 4 bases from V and 7 from J; bases not matched to a gene: 6. The CDR3 has 14 amino acids. In germline, CDR1 is LNHDA, CDR2 SQIVND (reference sequence). CDR3 nucleotide sequence: TGTGCCAGTAGTACTCAGGGGGCGCTGAATGAGCAGTTCTTC. Translated, it gives CASSTQGALNEQFF.

This clonotype has more than one count but fewer than ten. The CDR3 coding sequence is TGTGCCAGTAGTATCCTCCCCGGGGACAATGAGCAGTTCTTC. This codes for CASSILPGDNEQFF. This chain uses TRBV19 with TRBJ2-1; D is perhaps TRBD2 (5 bases). This CDR3 spans 14 amino acids. V was shortened by 3 bases and J by 5 bases, with 11 bases between the two germline ends. Germline CDR1 is LNHDA and CDR2 is SQIVND (reference sequence).

This clonotype occurred many times. The V gene is TRBV12-3 or TRBV12-4, the J gene TRBJ1-2, with D unresolved. Trimming took 6 bases from V and 4 from J, leaving 12 bases between them. The CDR3 contains 13 residues. This CDR3 reads CASRTDTPYGYTF. In DNA, the CDR3 is TGTGCCAGCAGGACCGACACCCCCTATGGCTACACCTTC.

Comment on this clonotype: In this CDR3 the conserved last residue, phenylalanine or tryptophan, is missing, so a read error is likely. The rearrangement uses TRBV12-3 or TRBV12-4 and TRBJ2-7; D is unresolved. V lost 6 bases and J lost 7, with 19 bases in between. The length of the CDR3 is 14 residues. CDR3 sequence (DNA): TGTGCCAGCAGAAAAAACAGTGGGTATGAGGAGCAGTACTGC. This translates into CASRKNSGYEEQYC.

This clonotype was seen a single time. The chain is built from TRBV11-2 and TRBJ2-3; maybe TRBD2 (5 bases). The germline V gene encodes CDR1 SGHAT and CDR2 FQNNGV. Trimming stripped 4 bases from V and 3 bases from J, with 17 bases between. The CDR3 covers 16 residues. Here the CDR3 DNA reads TGTGCCAGCAGCTCAGCGGACGGGGTTTCAACAGATACGCAGTATTTT. This sequence encodes CASSSADGVSTDTQYF. The full variable domain, with the rest looked up from reference TRBV11-2 and TRBJ2-3, is EAGVAQSPRYKIIEKRQSVAFWCNPISGHATLYWYQQILGQGPKLLIQFQNNGVVDDSQLPKDRFSAERLKGVDSTLKIQPAKLEDSAVYLCASSSADGVSTDTQYFGPGTRLTVL.

CDR3 residues: CSELAGVQETQYF. CDR3 DNA sequence: TGCAGCGAACTAGCGGGGGTACAAGAGACCCAGTACTTC. The chain employs TRBV29-1 and TRBJ2-5; TRBD2 agrees at 11 bases. Germline values: CDR1 SQVTM, CDR2 ANQGSEA. The CDR3 extends over 13 amino acids. The ends lost 7 bases at V and 2 bases at J; junction bases unmatched: 3.

In this sample, this clonotype turned up a few times. This chain connects TRBV19 to TRBJ1-6; D possibly corresponds to TRBD1 (5 bases). Germline CDR1 LNHDA, CDR2 SQIVND (reference sequence). V lost 3 bases and J 10 bases, leaving 13 bases between the germline ends. The CDR3 has 14 residues. CDR3 sequence (DNA): TGTGCCAGTAGTATTCAGGGTGTCAACTCACCCCTCCACTTT. Translation gives CASSIQGVNSPLHF.

In this sample, this clonotype turned up many times. This rearrangement joins TRBV7-2 to TRBJ2-2; D not resolved. Germline-derived CDR1 and CDR2 are SGHTA and FQGNSA. V lost 2 bases, J lost 6 bases, and 13 bases lay in between. This CDR3 has 15 residues. This CDR3 is CASSLIGQTSGELFF. The CDR3 DNA reads TGTGCCAGCAGCTTAATCGGTCAAACTTCCGGGGAGCTGTTTTTT.

This clonotype was seen a handful of times. The J gene is TRBJ2-7, the V gene TRBV7-9; D may be TRBD1 (5 bases). This CDR3 is 14 amino acids long. V dropped 0 bases and J dropped 2 bases, with 8 bases sitting between them. Per germline, CDR1 SEHNR and CDR2 FQNEAQ (reference sequence). The CDR3, as DNA: TGTGCCAGCAGCTTAGCAACAGGTACCTACGAGCAGTACGTC. Translated, it gives CASSLATGTYEQYV.

This clonotype has only a few counts. This chain connects TRBV7-9 to TRBJ2-1; the D gene is possibly TRBD1 (6 bases). CDR3 length equals 16 residues. The germline V gene encodes CDR1 SEHNR and CDR2 FQNEAQ (reference sequence). The V gene lost 6 bases and the J gene lost 0 bases, with 15 bases spanning the gap. The CDR3 bases are TGTGCCAGCAGTCATACAGGGATTGGCTCCTACAATGAGCAGTTCTTC. Protein: CASSHTGIGSYNEQFF.

V usage is TRBV24-1 and J usage is TRBJ2-2; D tentatively reads TRBD1 or TRBD2 (5 bases each). Germline CDR1 is KGHDR and CDR2 is SFDVKD. Deletions cut 5 bases from V and 6 bases from J, with 9 bases between. This CDR3 spans 13 amino acids. The CDR3 DNA reads as TGTGCCACCAGTGGTCTGGGGGCCGGGGAGCTGTTTTTT. Its translation: CATSGLGAGELFF.

This clonotype was observed a few times. The chain recombines TRBV7-2 with TRBJ2-5; 8 bases map to TRBD2. Germline V gene sequence: CDR1 SGHTA, CDR2 FQGNSA. Trimming at V came to 3 bases and at J to 1 base, leaving 10 bases not matched to a gene. The CDR3 runs to 17 residues. CDR3 sequence (DNA): TGTGCCAGCAGCTTCTTATTTGGGGCGGGGGGCCAAGAGACCCAGTACTTC. This codes for CASSFLFGAGGQETQYF.

This clonotype was found a few times. This sequence joins TRBV25-1 and TRBJ1-6, with 7 bases matching TRBD1. V gave up 4 bases and J gave up 7 bases; unmatched junction bases: 10. The CDR3 consists of 16 residues. The germline gives CDR1 MGHDK, CDR2 SYGVNS. The CDR3 DNA follows: TGTGCCAGCAGTGCGAGGAGGGGGCGCGAGAATTCACCCCTCCACTTT. It encodes CASSARRGRENSPLHF.

This clonotype has at least ten counts. The chain recombines TRBV4-2 with TRBJ1-1; TRBD1 is a possible D gene (5 bases). The CDR3 extends over 12 amino acids. Between the trimmed V and J ends, which lost 7 bases and 6 bases, there was a span of 12 bases. Looked up from germline, CDR1 is LGHNA and CDR2 is YNFKEQ. CDR3 bases: TGTGCCAGCACCGACTGGGGGGCTGAAGCTTTCTTT. Amino acids: CASTDWGAEAFF.

The genes are TRBV20-1 and TRBJ2-7; 14 nucleotides align to TRBD2. Germline V gene sequence: CDR1 DFQATT, CDR2 SNEGSKA (reference sequence). The junction had 10 bases not matched to a gene; V was cut back by 6 bases and J by 3 bases. This CDR3 is built from 16 residues. CDR3 sequence (DNA): TGCAGTGCGTCCAGACTAGCGGGGGGGACCCTCTACGAGCAGTACTTC. The encoded protein is CSASRLAGGTLYEQYF.

The chain recombines TRBV18 with TRBJ2-7; D unclear. Germline CDR1 KGHSH, CDR2 LQKENI. This CDR3 region has 14 residues. Trimming took off 0 bases at V and 3 bases at J, with 9 bases between the two ends. The CDR3 sequence: CASSPPARLYEQYF. The CDR3 nucleotides are TGTGCCAGCTCACCACCTGCCAGGCTCTACGAGCAGTACTTC.

In its sample, this clonotype was seen a few times. V and J are TRBV5-8 and TRBJ1-2, with 9 bases fitting TRBD1. V lost 3 bases and J lost 4; bases outside the gene matches: 4. Germline CDR1 SGHTS, CDR2 YDEGEE. This CDR3 has 14 amino acids. CDR3 amino acids: CASSWGQGVYGYTF. The CDR3 DNA is TGTGCCAGCAGCTGGGGACAGGGCGTCTATGGCTACACCTTC.

This clonotype was observed many times. The chain couples TRBV6-1 to TRBJ2-5; 12 bases align to TRBD2. The CDR3 runs to 15 residues. CDR1 is MNHNS, CDR2 SASEGT, per germline. The V gene end was trimmed by 2 bases and the J gene end by 2 bases; junction bases not matched to a gene: 0. The CDR3 region is CASSELAGGQETQYF. CDR3 bases: TGTGCCAGCAGTGAACTAGCGGGGGGGCAAGAGACCCAGTACTTC.

This clonotype was seen more than once but under ten times. The chain links TRBV19 to TRBJ2-7, with D unresolved. Between the trimmed V and J ends, which lost 9 bases and 2 bases, there was a span of 17 bases. Germline assignment: CDR1 LNHDA and CDR2 SQIVND (reference sequence). The CDR3 spans 14 residues. The CDR3, as DNA: TGTGCCAGCTCCCCTCAGCAATTAACCTACGAGCAGTACTTC. It is translated as CASSPQQLTYEQYF.

This clonotype was detected only a few times. The rearrangement links TRBV18 to TRBJ2-5; D is uncertain. Germline values: CDR1 KGHSH, CDR2 LQKENI. This CDR3 spans 14 amino acids. Trimming took off 0 bases at V and 2 bases at J, with 7 bases between the two ends. The CDR3 loop is CASSPPLGQETQYF. In DNA form, the CDR3 reads TGTGCCAGCTCACCACCGCTGGGGCAAGAGACCCAGTACTTC.

This rearrangement joins TRBV11-2 to TRBJ2-7; no clear D. V was clipped by 3 bases and J by 0 bases, with 15 bases between them. Germline lookup yields CDR1 SGHAT and CDR2 FQNNGV. There are 16 residues in the CDR3. The CDR3 is CASSFPKRPSSYEQYF. Here the CDR3 DNA reads TGTGCCAGCAGCTTCCCTAAGAGACCGAGCTCCTACGAGCAGTACTTC. Using reference TRBV11-2 and TRBJ2-7 for the parts outside the CDR3, the full variable domain is EAGVAQSPRYKIIEKRQSVAFWCNPISGHATLYWYQQILGQGPKLLIQFQNNGVVDDSQLPKDRFSAERLKGVDSTLKIQPAKLEDSAVYLCASSFPKRPSSYEQYFGPGTRLTVT.

Only a few counts were recorded for this clonotype. DNA of the CDR3: TGTGCCAGCAGCGGAGGACAGGGATGGGACTACGAGCAGTACTTC. Translated: CASSGGQGWDYEQYF. The chain combines TRBV9 with TRBJ2-7, with 8 bases that match TRBD1. CDR3 size: 15 residues. V lost 3 bases, J lost 3 bases, and 8 bases stayed unmatched. Germline loops: CDR1 SGDLS, CDR2 YYNGEE.

This clonotype was recorded at least ten times. This rearrangement joins TRBV7-2 to TRBJ2-2; TRBD2 aligns across 14 bases. V gave up 5 bases and J gave up 7 bases; unmatched junction bases: 9. CDR1 is SGHTA and CDR2 is FQGNSA in the germline V gene. The CDR3 has 17 amino acids. The CDR3: CASSRGLAGGFGGELFF. CDR3 sequence (DNA): TGTGCCAGCAGCCGTGGACTAGCGGGGGGTTTCGGCGGGGAGCTGTTTTTT.

The chain employs TRBV29-1 and TRBJ2-2; 7 bases map to TRBD2. Germline V gene data show CDR1 as SQVTM and CDR2 as ANQGSEA. Trimming cost V 4 bases and J 4 bases; bases outside gene matches: 6. This CDR3 region has 14 residues. CDR3 DNA sequence: TGCAGCGTTGGTGATAGCGGGTTCACCGGGGAGCTGTTTTTT. Translation gives CSVGDSGFTGELFF.

There are many counts of this clonotype. The gene calls are TRBV5-1 and TRBJ1-5, with D perhaps TRBD1 (5 bases). The CDR3 runs 15 residues. Germline V lookup: CDR1 SGHRS, CDR2 YFSETQ. Trimming removed 0 bases at V and 5 bases at J, with 12 bases between. The CDR3 sequence is CASSLASGGDQPQHF. CDR3 bases: TGCGCCAGCAGCTTGGCGTCTGGGGGGGATCAGCCCCAGCATTTT.

Details on this clonotype: This may be a read error, as it is one base from a much larger clone. The chain carries TRBV6-5 and TRBJ1-6, with D maybe TRBD1 (5 bases). CDR3 length: 17 residues. With 0 bases removed from V and 10 bases from J, the gap between germline ends came to 19 bases. Germline V gives CDR1 MNHEY, CDR2 SVGAGI. The CDR3 region is CASSYSITREGKSPLHF. The CDR3 coding sequence is TGTGCCAGCAGTTACTCGATCACCAGGGAGGGTAAATCACCCCTCCACTTT.

V and J are TRBV12-3 or TRBV12-4 and TRBJ2-5; D call uncertain. The CDR3 contains 15 residues. V gave up 0 bases and J gave up 2 bases, with 10 bases separating them. The CDR3 loop reads CASSLAAGNQETQYF. The DNA of the CDR3 is TGTGCCAGCAGTTTAGCGGCAGGCAATCAAGAGACCCAGTACTTC.

The rearrangement links TRBV4-1 to TRBJ2-1; 9 nucleotides line up with TRBD2. This CDR3 comprises 16 residues. After removal of 3 bases from V and 3 bases from J, the junction contained 6 bases not matched to a gene. CDR1 is MGHRA, CDR2 YSYEKL, per germline. CDR3 in amino acids: CASSQRGGLHYNEQFF. In DNA form, the CDR3 reads TGCGCCAGCAGCCAGCGGGGGGGCCTGCACTACAATGAGCAGTTCTTC.